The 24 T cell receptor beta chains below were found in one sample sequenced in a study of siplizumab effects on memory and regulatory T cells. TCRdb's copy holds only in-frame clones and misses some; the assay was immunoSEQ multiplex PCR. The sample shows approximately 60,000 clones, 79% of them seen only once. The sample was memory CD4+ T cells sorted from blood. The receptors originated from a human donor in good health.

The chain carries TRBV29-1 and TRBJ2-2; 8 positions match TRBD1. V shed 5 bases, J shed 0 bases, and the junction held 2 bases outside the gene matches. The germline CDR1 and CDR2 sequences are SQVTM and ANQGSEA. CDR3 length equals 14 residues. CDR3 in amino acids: CSVRTGSNTGELFF. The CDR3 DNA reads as TGCAGCGTTCGGACAGGGTCGAACACCGGGGAGCTGTTTTTT.

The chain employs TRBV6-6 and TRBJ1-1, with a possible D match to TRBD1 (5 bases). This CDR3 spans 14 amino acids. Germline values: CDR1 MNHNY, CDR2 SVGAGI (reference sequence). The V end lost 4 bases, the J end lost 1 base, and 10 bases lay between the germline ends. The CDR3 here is CASSSEGRNTEAFF. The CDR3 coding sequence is TGTGCCAGCAGTTCTGAGGGGAGGAACACTGAAGCTTTCTTT.

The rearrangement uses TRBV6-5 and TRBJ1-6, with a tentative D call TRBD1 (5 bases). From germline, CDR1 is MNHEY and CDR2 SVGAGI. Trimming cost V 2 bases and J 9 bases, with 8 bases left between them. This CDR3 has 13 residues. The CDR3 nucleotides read TGTGCCAGCAGTTACACTGACAGTTCACCCCTCCACTTT. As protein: CASSYTDSSPLHF.

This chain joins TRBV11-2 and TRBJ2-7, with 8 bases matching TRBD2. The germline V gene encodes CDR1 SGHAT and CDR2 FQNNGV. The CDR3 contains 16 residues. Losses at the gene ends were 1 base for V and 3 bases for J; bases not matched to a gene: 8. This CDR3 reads CASSLGGRRGDYEQYF. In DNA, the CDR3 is TGTGCCAGCAGCTTAGGCGGCCGGCGGGGGGACTACGAGCAGTACTTC.

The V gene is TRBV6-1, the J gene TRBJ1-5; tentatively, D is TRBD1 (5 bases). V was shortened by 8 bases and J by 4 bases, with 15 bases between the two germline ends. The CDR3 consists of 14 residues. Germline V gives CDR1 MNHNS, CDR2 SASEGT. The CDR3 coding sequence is TGTGCCAGCTGGGGGTGGGGAGGGAATCAGCCCCAGCATTTT. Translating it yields CASWGWGGNQPQHF.

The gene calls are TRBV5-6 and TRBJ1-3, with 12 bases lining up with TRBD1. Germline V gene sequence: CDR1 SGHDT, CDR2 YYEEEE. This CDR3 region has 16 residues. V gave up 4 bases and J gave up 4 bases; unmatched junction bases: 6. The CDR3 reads CASSGLGQGAGNTIYF. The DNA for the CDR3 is TGTGCCAGCAGCGGCCTGGGACAGGGGGCAGGAAACACCATATATTTT.

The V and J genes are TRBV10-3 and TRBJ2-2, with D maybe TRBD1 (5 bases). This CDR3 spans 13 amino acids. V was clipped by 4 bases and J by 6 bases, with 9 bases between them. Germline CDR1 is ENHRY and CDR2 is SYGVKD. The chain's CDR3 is CAISVQGSGELFF. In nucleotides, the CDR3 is TGTGCCATCAGTGTTCAGGGTTCCGGGGAGCTGTTTTTT.

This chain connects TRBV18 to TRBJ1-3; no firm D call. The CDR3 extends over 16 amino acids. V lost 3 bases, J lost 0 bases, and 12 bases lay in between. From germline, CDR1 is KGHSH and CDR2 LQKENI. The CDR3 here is CASSPGPTSSGNTIYF. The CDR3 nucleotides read TGTGCCAGCTCACCCGGACCGACGAGCTCTGGAAACACCATATATTTT.

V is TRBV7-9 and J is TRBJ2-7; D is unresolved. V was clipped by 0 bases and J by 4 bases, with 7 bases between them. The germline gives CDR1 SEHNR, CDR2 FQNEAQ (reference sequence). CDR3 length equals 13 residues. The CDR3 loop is CASSLAAQYEQYF. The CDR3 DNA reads TGTGCCAGCAGCTTAGCGGCGCAGTACGAGCAGTACTTC.

CDR3 protein: CASSGLGLAKNNEQFF. The CDR3 coding sequence is TGTGCCAGCAGCGGACTCGGACTAGCGAAGAACAATGAGCAGTTCTTC. This chain connects TRBV9 to TRBJ2-1; 9 bases map to TRBD2. The CDR3 covers 16 residues. The ends lost 3 bases at V and 5 bases at J; junction bases unmatched: 9. Germline V gene data show CDR1 as SGDLS and CDR2 as YYNGEE. Filled out from reference TRBV9 and TRBJ2-1, the complete variable domain reads DSGVTQTPKHLITATGQRVTLRCSPRSGDLSVYWYQQSLDQGLQFLIQYYNGEERAKGNILERFSAQQFPDLHSELNLSSLELGDSALYFCASSGLGLAKNNEQFFGPGTRLTVL.

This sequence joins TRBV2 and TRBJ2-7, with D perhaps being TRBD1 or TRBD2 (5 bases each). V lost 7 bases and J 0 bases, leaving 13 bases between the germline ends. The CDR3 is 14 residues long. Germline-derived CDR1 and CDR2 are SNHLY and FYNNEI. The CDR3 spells CASNRRDLSYEQYF. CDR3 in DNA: TGTGCCAGCAATCGTCGGGACCTCTCCTACGAGCAGTACTTC.

This chain's CDR3 is CASSILASSGNTIYF. The CDR3 DNA sequence: TGTGCCAGTAGTATCTTGGCAAGCTCTGGAAACACCATATATTTT. V is TRBV19 and J is TRBJ1-3; D unresolved. Germline assignment: CDR1 LNHDA and CDR2 SQIVND (reference sequence). V shed 3 bases and J shed 0 bases, with 9 bases lying between them. There are 15 residues in the CDR3.

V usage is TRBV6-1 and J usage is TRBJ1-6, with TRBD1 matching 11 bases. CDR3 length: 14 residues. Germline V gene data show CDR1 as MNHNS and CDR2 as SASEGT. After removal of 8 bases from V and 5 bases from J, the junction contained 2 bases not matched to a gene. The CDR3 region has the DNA TGTGCCAGCGGACAGGGGGCGAATAATTCACCCCTCCACTTT. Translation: CASGQGANNSPLHF.

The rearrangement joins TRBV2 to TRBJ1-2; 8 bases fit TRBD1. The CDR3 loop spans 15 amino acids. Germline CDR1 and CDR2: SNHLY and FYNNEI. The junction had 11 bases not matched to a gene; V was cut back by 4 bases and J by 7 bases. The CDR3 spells CASSGNFQGASGYTF. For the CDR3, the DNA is TGTGCCAGCAGTGGCAATTTCCAGGGGGCAAGTGGCTACACCTTC.

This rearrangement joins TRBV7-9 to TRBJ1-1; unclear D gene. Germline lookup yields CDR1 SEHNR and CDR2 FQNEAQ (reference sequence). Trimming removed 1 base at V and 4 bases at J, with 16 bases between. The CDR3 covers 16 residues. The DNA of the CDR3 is TGTGCCAGCAGCTTAGAGGGTGGAGCTCTCGGCACTGAAGCTTTCTTT. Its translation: CASSLEGGALGTEAFF.

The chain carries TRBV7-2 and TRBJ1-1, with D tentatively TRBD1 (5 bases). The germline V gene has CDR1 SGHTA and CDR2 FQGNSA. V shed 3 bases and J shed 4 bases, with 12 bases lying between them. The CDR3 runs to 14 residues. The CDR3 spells CASSLGPGTTEAFF. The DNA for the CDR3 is TGTGCCAGCAGCTTGGGCCCGGGGACCACTGAAGCTTTCTTT.

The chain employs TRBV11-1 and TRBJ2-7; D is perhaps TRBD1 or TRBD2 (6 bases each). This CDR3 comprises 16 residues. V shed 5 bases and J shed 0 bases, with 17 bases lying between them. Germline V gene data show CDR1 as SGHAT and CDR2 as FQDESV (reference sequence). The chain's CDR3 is CASSPIGGLNSYEQYF. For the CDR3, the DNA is TGTGCCAGCAGCCCCATAGGGGGGCTGAACTCCTACGAGCAGTACTTC. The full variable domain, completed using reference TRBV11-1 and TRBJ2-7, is EAEVAQSPRYKITEKSQAVAFWCDPISGHATLYWYRQILGQGPELLVQFQDESVVDDSQLPKDRFSAERLKGVDSTLKIQPAELGDSAMYLCASSPIGGLNSYEQYFGPGTRLTVT.

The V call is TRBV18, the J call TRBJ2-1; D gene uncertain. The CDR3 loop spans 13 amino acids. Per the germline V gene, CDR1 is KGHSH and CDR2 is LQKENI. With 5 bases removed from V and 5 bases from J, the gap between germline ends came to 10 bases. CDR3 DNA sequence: TGTGCCAGCTCATCCGAGGTCAACAATGAGCAGTTCTTC. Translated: CASSSEVNNEQFF.

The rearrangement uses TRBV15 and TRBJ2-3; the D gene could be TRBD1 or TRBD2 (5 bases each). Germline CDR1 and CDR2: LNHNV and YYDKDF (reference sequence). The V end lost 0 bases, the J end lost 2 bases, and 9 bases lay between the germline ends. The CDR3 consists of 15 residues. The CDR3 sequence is CATSRDGTDTDTQYF. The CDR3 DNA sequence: TGTGCCACCAGCAGAGATGGGACGGACACAGATACGCAGTATTTT.

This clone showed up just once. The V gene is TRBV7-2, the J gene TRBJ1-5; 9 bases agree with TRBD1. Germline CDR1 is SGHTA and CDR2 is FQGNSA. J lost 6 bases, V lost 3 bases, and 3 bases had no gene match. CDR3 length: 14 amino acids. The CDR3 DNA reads TGTGCCAGCAGCTTCCAGGGACAGGGTCAGCCCCAGCATTTT. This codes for CASSFQGQGQPQHF.

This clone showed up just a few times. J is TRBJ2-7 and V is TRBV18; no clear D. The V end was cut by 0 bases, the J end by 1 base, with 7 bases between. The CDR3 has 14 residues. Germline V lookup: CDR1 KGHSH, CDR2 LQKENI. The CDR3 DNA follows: TGTGCCAGCTCACCACCTACCCGTTCCTACGAGCAGTACTTC. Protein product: CASSPPTRSYEQYF.

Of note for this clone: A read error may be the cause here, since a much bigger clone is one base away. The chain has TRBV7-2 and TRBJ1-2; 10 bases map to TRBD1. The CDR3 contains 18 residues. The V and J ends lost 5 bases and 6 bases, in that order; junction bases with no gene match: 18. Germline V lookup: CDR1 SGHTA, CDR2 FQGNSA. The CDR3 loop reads CASSPTPHSGQGGDGYTF. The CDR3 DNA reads TGTGCCAGCAGCCCCACCCCTCATTCCGGACAGGGGGGAGATGGCTACACCTTC. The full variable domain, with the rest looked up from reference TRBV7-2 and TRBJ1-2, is GAGVSQSPSNKVTEKGKDVELRCDPISGHTALYWYRQSLGQGLEFLIYFQGNSAPDKSGLPSDRFSAERTGGSVSTLTIQRTQQEDSAVYLCASSPTPHSGQGGDGYTFGSGTRLTVV.

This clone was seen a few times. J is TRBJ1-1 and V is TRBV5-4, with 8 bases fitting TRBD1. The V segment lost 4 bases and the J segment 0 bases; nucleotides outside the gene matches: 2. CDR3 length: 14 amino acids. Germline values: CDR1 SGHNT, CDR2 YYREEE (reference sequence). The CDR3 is CASSRQGMNTEAFF. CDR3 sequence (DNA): TGTGCCAGCAGCCGACAGGGGATGAACACTGAAGCTTTCTTT.

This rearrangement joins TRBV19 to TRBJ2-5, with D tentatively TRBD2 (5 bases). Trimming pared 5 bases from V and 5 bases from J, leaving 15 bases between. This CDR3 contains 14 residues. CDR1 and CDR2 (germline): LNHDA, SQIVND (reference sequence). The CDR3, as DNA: TGTGCCAGTAGTTCCCGGGGAGCGGTGGAGACCCAGTACTTC. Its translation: CASSSRGAVETQYF. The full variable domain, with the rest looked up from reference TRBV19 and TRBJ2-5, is DGGITQSPKYLFRKEGQNVTLSCEQNLNHDAMYWYRQDPGQGLRLIYYSQIVNDFQKGDIAEGYSVSREKKESFPLTVTSAQKNPTAFYLCASSSRGAVETQYFGPGTRLLVL.